These 5 T cell receptor beta chains were all obtained from the same sample, sequenced in a study of OX40 agonist ivuxolimab in advanced cancers. Data came from immunoSEQ multiplex PCR; TCRdb stores just in-frame clones and leaves some out. Of about 67,000 clones listed, roughly 85% are singletons. Sequencing was performed on CD4+ or CD8+ T cells sorted from blood, taken in a trial of the OX40 agonist ivuxolimab. These receptors were obtained from an adult with an advanced solid tumor such as melanoma, head and neck, liver or kidney cancer.

Points on this clone: Relative to the germline gene, one junction end is altered; a read error may explain this. This chain joins TRBV9 and TRBJ2-5; 10 bases agree with TRBD2. The CDR3 loop spans 15 amino acids. Germline-derived CDR1 and CDR2 are SGDLS and YYNGEE. The CDR3 DNA is TGTACCAGCAGCCCAGCGGGGGGGCTCGGGGAGACCCAGTACTTC. This sequence encodes CTSSPAGGLGETQYF.

This chain joins TRBV18 and TRBJ2-3; D possibly corresponds to TRBD2 (6 bases). The CDR3 has 15 amino acids. Trimming took off 3 bases at V and 3 bases at J, with 13 bases between the two ends. CDR1 is KGHSH and CDR2 is LQKENI in the germline V gene. The CDR3 bases are TGTGCCAGCTCACCCAGGCTAGCGAAGACAGATACGCAGTATTTT. It specifies CASSPRLAKTDTQYF.

V and J are TRBV19 and TRBJ1-1, with D hard to call. The V and J ends lost 2 bases and 1 base respectively, with 5 bases between them. CDR1 is LNHDA, CDR2 SQIVND, per germline (reference sequence). CDR3 length: 13 residues. As DNA, the CDR3 is TGTGCCAGTAGTATAATGGGGAACACTGAAGCTTTCTTT. Its translation: CASSIMGNTEAFF. The whole variable domain, remainder taken from reference TRBV19 and TRBJ1-1, is DGGITQSPKYLFRKEGQNVTLSCEQNLNHDAMYWYRQDPGQGLRLIYYSQIVNDFQKGDIAEGYSVSREKKESFPLTVTSAQKNPTAFYLCASSIMGNTEAFFGQGTRLTVV.

The V gene is TRBV16, the J gene TRBJ2-6, with 8 positions matching TRBD1. Germline lookup yields CDR1 KGHSY and CDR2 FQNENV. The CDR3 extends over 18 amino acids. V dropped 2 bases and J dropped 4; count of bases not matched to a gene: 10. CDR3 in DNA: TGTGCCAGCAGCCAAAATTTGAGACAGGGGAGAGGGGCCAACGTCCTGACTTTC. This gives the protein CASSQNLRQGRGANVLTF.

The chain links TRBV28 to TRBJ2-3, with no clear D. With 8 bases removed from V and 0 bases from J, the gap between germline ends came to 9 bases. Germline assignment: CDR1 MDHEN and CDR2 SYDVKM. The CDR3 runs 13 residues. The CDR3 nucleotides are TGTGCCAGCTCTCTGGAAAGCACAGATACGCAGTATTTT. It is translated as CASSLESTDTQYF.